This TCR beta chain was documented in a study of cytomegalovirus exposure and HLA in healthy donors. Study outcomes and limitations: One later analysis reportedly identified an Asian-associated ancestry cluster that showed fewer N-insertions than the approximately 710-donor mean. When analyzed later, a missense DCLRE1C variant was found to be linked to TCR beta V- and J-gene trimming. Judged likely to be a sequencing artifact was a cluster of highly shared sequence variants. Using a false discovery rate of 0.05, a later analysis showed that 16,951 TCR beta sequences were associated with HLA alleles.

With 60 Vbeta and 13 Jbeta primers, the PCR was carried out. Libraries were prepared by immunoSEQ multiplex PCR; TCRdb keeps only in-frame clonotypes and omits some of them. The data contain approximately 150,000 clones, roughly 70% of them singletons. Looked up from germline, CDR1 is SGDLS and CDR2 is YYNGEE. The CDR3 is made up of 14 amino acids. V lost 3 bases, J lost 1 base, and 3 bases stayed unmatched. Points on this clone: The antigen remains undetermined.

The clonotype was recovered from a woman aged 40 to 50 in good health and CMV-seropositive. This sequence joins TRBV9 and TRBJ2-7; 8 positions agree with TRBD2. The material sequenced was PBMCs. In DNA, the CDR3 is TGTGCCAGCAGCGCCTCGGGGGGGTCCTACGAGCAGTACTTC. Translating gives CASSASGGSYEQYF.